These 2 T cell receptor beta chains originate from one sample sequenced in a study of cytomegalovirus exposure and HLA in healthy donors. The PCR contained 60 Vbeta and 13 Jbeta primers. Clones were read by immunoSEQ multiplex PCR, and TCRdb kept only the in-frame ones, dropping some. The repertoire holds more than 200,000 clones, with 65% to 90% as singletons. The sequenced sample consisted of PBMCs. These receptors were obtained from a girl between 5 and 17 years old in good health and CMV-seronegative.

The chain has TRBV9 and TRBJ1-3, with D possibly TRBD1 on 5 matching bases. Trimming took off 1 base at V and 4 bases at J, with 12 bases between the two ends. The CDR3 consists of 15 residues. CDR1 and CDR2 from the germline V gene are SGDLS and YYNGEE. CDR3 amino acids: CASSVRGSIGNTIYF. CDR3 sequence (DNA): TGTGCCAGCAGCGTAAGGGGAAGCATAGGAAACACCATATATTTT. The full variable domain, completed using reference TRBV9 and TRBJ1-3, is DSGVTQTPKHLITATGQRVTLRCSPRSGDLSVYWYQQSLDQGLQFLIQYYNGEERAKGNILERFSAQQFPDLHSELNLSSLELGDSALYFCASSVRGSIGNTIYFGEGSWLTVV.

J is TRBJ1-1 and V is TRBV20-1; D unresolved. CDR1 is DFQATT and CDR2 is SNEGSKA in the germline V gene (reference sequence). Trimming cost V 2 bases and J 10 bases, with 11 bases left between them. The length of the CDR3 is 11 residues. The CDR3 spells CSARNGVVAFF. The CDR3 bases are TGCAGTGCTAGAAACGGGGTCGTAGCTTTCTTT.